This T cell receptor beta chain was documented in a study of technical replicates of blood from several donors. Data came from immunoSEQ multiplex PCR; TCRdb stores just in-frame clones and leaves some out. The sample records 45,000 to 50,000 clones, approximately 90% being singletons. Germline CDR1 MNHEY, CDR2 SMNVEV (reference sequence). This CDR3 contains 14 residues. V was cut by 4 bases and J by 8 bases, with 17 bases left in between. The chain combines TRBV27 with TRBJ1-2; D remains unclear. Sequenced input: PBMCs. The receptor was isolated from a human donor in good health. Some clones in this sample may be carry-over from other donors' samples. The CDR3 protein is CASSSPGQAGGYTF. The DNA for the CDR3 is TGTGCCAGCAGTTCTCCCGGGCAAGCGGGCGGCTACACCTTC.